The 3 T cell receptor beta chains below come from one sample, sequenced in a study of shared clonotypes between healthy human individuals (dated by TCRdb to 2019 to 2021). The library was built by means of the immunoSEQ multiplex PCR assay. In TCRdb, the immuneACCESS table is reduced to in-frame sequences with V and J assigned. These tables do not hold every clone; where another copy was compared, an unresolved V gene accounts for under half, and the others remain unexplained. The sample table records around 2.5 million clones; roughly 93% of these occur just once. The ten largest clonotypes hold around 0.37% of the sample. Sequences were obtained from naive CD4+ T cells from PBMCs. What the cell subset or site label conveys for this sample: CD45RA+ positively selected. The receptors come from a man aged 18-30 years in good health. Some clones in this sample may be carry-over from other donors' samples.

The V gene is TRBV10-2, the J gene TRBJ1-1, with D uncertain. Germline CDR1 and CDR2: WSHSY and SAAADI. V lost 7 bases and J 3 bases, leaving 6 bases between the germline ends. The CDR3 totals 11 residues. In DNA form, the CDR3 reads TGCGCCAGCATCAAGGACACTGAAGCTTTCTTT. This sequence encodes CASIKDTEAFF.

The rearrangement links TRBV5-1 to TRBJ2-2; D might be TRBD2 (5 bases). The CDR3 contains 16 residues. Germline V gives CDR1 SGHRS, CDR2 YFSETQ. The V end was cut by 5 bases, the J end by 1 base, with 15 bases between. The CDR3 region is CASRSDSQMNTGELFF. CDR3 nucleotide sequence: TGCGCCAGCAGATCGGACTCGCAGATGAACACCGGGGAGCTGTTTTTT.

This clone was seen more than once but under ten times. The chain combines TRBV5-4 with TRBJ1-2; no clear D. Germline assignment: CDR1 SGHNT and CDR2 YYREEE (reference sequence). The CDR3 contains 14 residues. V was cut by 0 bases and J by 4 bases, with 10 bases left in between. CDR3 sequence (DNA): TGTGCCAGCAGCTTGGCCATGGGGAGCTATGGCTACACCTTC. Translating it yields CASSLAMGSYGYTF.